The source of this TCR beta chain is a study of control samples from healthy donors and cancer patients. The ends lost 6 bases at V and 4 bases at J; junction bases unmatched: 34. In germline, CDR1 is WNHNN, CDR2 SYGVQD (reference sequence). The CDR3 totals 23 residues. Repertoires were generated with immunoSEQ multiplex PCR, while TCRdb's copy carries only in-frame clones and drops some. The data show around 100,000 clones, 85% to 90% seen once. The origin of this receptor is a young man in good health. Sequenced: blood. This chain connects TRBV10-1 to TRBJ1-2, with 8 bases lining up with TRBD1. In nucleotides, the CDR3 is TGCGCCAGCAGAGCAAAAATGAATGCGGCTCCCCTCTCTACAGGGGGACAAGGCTATGGCTACACCTTC. This codes for CASRAKMNAAPLSTGGQGYGYTF.